These T cell receptor beta chains were read from a single sample in a study of T cell responses to AZD1222 COVID-19 vaccine. Some clones are missing from TCRdb's copy, which holds only in-frame ones; the method was immunoSEQ multiplex PCR. The data contain some 120,000 clones, roughly 84% of them singletons. The material was peripheral blood, obtained on day 0 of AZD1222 vaccination. The receptors derive from an adult in good health. The CDR3 runs from the conserved cysteine through the conserved F or W. The order of the fields is J gene, D gene, V gene, clone size, CDR3 DNA, CDR3 protein. A D gene is named only where the DNA matches it firmly. Clone size is given for some rows only: seen once, a few or many times, or a class if the clone is expanded.

J: TRBJ1-1; D: -; V: TRBV6-2/TRBV6-3; size: -; DNA: TGTGCCAGCAGCCAACAGTTGCCGAACACTGAAGCTTTCTTT; CDR3: CASSQQLPNTEAFF
J: TRBJ2-7; D: -; V: TRBV7-9; size: once; DNA: TGTGCCAGCAGCTTGGGACTCCCCAGGACAGGCTTTTTATCCTACGAGCAGTACTTC; CDR3: CASSLGLPRTGFLSYEQYF
J: TRBJ2-6; D: TRBD1; V: TRBV3-1/TRBV3-2; size: -; DNA: TGTGCCAGCAGCCACAGACAGGGGGCGGGATCTCCTGGGGCCAACGTCCTGACTTTC; CDR3: CASSHRQGAGSPGANVLTF
J: TRBJ1-3; D: TRBD1; V: TRBV6-5; size: once; DNA: TGTGCCAGCAGATCGGGACAGGGGGGAAACACCATATATTTT; CDR3: CASRSGQGGNTIYF
J: TRBJ2-7; D: TRBD1; V: TRBV18; size: -; DNA: TGTGCCAGCTCACCACTAGACAGGGGGCGACCGGGGGAGCAGTACTTC; CDR3: CASSPLDRGRPGEQYF
J: TRBJ1-2; D: -; V: TRBV6-1; size: -; DNA: TGTGCCAGCAGTGAAGCGGTGAGAGGCTTCGATGGCTACACCTTC; CDR3: CASSEAVRGFDGYTF
J: TRBJ1-5; D: TRBD1; V: TRBV10-2; size: -; DNA: TGCGCCAGCAGGGAAGGGACAGGGGGGCAGCCCCAGCATTTT; CDR3: CASREGTGGQPQHF
J: TRBJ2-7; D: TRBD1; V: TRBV19; size: few; DNA: TGTGCCAGTAGTCGACGGGACAGCACCTACGAGCAGTACTTC; CDR3: CASSRRDSTYEQYF
J: TRBJ2-7; D: -; V: TRBV21-1; size: -; DNA: TGTGCCAGCAGCAAAGTGTTAGGGGGGTTTTCCTACGAGCAGTACTTC; CDR3: CASSKVLGGFSYEQYF
J: TRBJ1-5; D: -; V: TRBV23-1; size: -; DNA: TGCGCCAGCACCTTCACGTGGGCTAAAGTTAGCAATCAGCCCCAGCATTTT; CDR3: CASTFTWAKVSNQPQHF
J: TRBJ1-3; D: -; V: TRBV19; size: -; DNA: TGTGCCAGTAGTATTTCCACAGGAGCTGGAAACACCATATATTTT; CDR3: CASSISTGAGNTIYF
J: TRBJ1-1; D: -; V: TRBV6-1; size: -; DNA: TGTGCCAGCAGTGAATCGAGGGGTAAAGAAGTCCGGAACACTGAAGCTTTCTTT; CDR3: CASSESRGKEVRNTEAFF
J: TRBJ2-3; D: -; V: TRBV9; size: -; DNA: TGTGCCAGCAGCGCGGGTCCAGGTGTGAGGGGGACGCAGTATTTT; CDR3: CASSAGPGVRGTQYF
J: TRBJ1-2; D: -; V: TRBV19; size: -; DNA: TGTGCCAGTAGACCCGACGTGGGGGATGGCTACACCTTC; CDR3: CASRPDVGDGYTF
J: TRBJ2-7; D: TRBD1; V: TRBV5-4; size: -; DNA: TGTGCCAGCAGCTTGGAAACACAGGGGTCTGGGTACGAGCAGTACTTC; CDR3: CASSLETQGSGYEQYF
J: TRBJ2-3; D: -; V: TRBV5-6; size: -; DNA: TGTGCCAGCAGCCCCTTGGAAGATACGCAGTATTTT; CDR3: CASSPLEDTQYF
J: TRBJ1-1; D: -; V: TRBV19; size: -; DNA: TGTGCCAGTAGTTTTTCCGGTTACAAAACGAACACTGAAGCTTTCTTT; CDR3: CASSFSGYKTNTEAFF
J: TRBJ2-3; D: TRBD2; V: TRBV2; size: once; DNA: TGTGCCAGCAGAGGGACTAGCGGGGGCGCAGATACGCAGTATTTT; CDR3: CASRGTSGGADTQYF
J: TRBJ1-1; D: -; V: TRBV29-1; size: -; DNA: TGCAGCGTATCGGGACTCATCGTGAACACTGAAGCTTTCTTT; CDR3: CSVSGLIVNTEAFF
J: TRBJ2-1; D: -; V: TRBV5-1; size: -; DNA: TGCGCCAGCAGCCTGGGGGACCCCCCGGGGTACAATGAGCAGTTCTTC; CDR3: CASSLGDPPGYNEQFF
J: TRBJ2-7; D: -; V: TRBV6-1; size: -; DNA: TGTGCCAGCAGTGAAGGTCGAAATACGTACGAGCAGTACTTC; CDR3: CASSEGRNTYEQYF
J: TRBJ2-2; D: -; V: TRBV19; size: -; DNA: TGTGCCAGTAGGGTTCAGGCATCGGGTACCGGGGAGCTGTTTTTT; CDR3: CASRVQASGTGELFF
J: TRBJ2-7; D: TRBD2; V: TRBV6-2/TRBV6-3; size: -; DNA: TGTGCCAGCAGTAGGCGGGGGGAGACCTACGAGCAGTACTTC; CDR3: CASSRRGETYEQYF
J: TRBJ1-1; D: TRBD1; V: TRBV9; size: -; DNA: TGTGCCAGCAGCGGAACCGGGACAGGGGGGGCTGAAGCTTTCTTT; CDR3: CASSGTGTGGAEAFF
J: TRBJ1-1; D: -; V: TRBV5-4; size: -; DNA: TGTGCCAGTTCGATGGGAGTAGGCACTGAAGCTTTCTTT; CDR3: CASSMGVGTEAFF
J: TRBJ1-2; D: -; V: TRBV4-3; size: -; DNA: TGCGCCAGCAACCTAACTGATATAGGTACAGCTAACTATGGCTACACCTTC; CDR3: CASNLTDIGTANYGYTF
J: TRBJ2-7; D: -; V: TRBV2; size: few; DNA: TGTGCCAGCAGTGAAACCAGCATATACCTGAACGAGCAGTACTTC; CDR3: CASSETSIYLNEQYF
J: TRBJ2-7; D: -; V: TRBV30; size: -; DNA: TGTGCCTGGAGTGCTTATGGGGCGGGGTCCCCCTACGAGCAGTACTTC; CDR3: CAWSAYGAGSPYEQYF
J: TRBJ2-1; D: TRBD2; V: TRBV7-2; size: -; DNA: TGTGCCAGCAGCTCCAAACAGGGTACGCGGGGGGTCCCGGGAAATGAGCAGTTCTTC; CDR3: CASSSKQGTRGVPGNEQFF
J: TRBJ2-6; D: TRBD1; V: TRBV6-1; size: -; DNA: TGTGCCAGCAGTGATATGAACAGGGGGCTCTCTGGGGCCAACGTCCTGACTTTC; CDR3: CASSDMNRGLSGANVLTF
J: TRBJ2-3; D: -; V: TRBV3-1/TRBV3-2; size: -; DNA: TGTGCCAGCAGCCTTGGATGGGGCCGCACAGATACGCAGTATTTT; CDR3: CASSLGWGRTDTQYF
J: TRBJ1-6; D: -; V: TRBV2; size: -; DNA: TGTGCCAGCAGTGAGAGCAGGGGTAATTCACCCCTCCACTTT; CDR3: CASSESRGNSPLHF
J: TRBJ2-1; D: TRBD2; V: TRBV3-1/TRBV3-2; size: -; DNA: TGTGCCAGCAGCCCGGGGAGGGTCGCTGAGCAGTTCTTC; CDR3: CASSPGRVAEQFF
J: TRBJ2-7; D: -; V: TRBV15; size: -; DNA: TGTGCCACCAGCAGAGATCGGCAGGGGTATTACGAGCAGTACTTC; CDR3: CATSRDRQGYYEQYF
J: TRBJ2-4; D: TRBD2; V: TRBV6-5; size: once; DNA: TGTGCCAGCAGTTACGCCCCCGGGGGGGACATTCAGTACTTC; CDR3: CASSYAPGGDIQYF
J: TRBJ1-1; D: TRBD1; V: TRBV19; size: -; DNA: TGTGCCAGTAGTACCCAGGGGGGACCACTCATGAACACTGAAGCTTTCTTT; CDR3: CASSTQGGPLMNTEAFF
J: TRBJ2-7; D: TRBD1; V: TRBV5-1; size: -; DNA: TGCGCCAGCAGCTTGGTTGGGTGGGCGACAGGGGGCGGCGACGAGCAGTACTTC; CDR3: CASSLVGWATGGGDEQYF
J: TRBJ2-2; D: TRBD2; V: TRBV7-2; size: few; DNA: TGTGCCAGCAGAGTAGCGGGGCCTGGGGAGCTGTTTTTT; CDR3: CASRVAGPGELFF
J: TRBJ1-1; D: TRBD1; V: TRBV6-4; size: -; DNA: TGTGCCAGCAGCGAACAGGGGATGAACACTGAAGCTTTCTTT; CDR3: CASSEQGMNTEAFF
J: TRBJ2-5; D: -; V: TRBV5-1; size: -; DNA: TGCGCCAGCAGCTTGGGAGGGGCCGAGACCCAGTACTTC; CDR3: CASSLGGAETQYF
J: TRBJ2-3; D: -; V: TRBV5-1; size: -; DNA: TGCGCCAGCAGAATGGGGACACTTAGCACAGATACGCAGTATTTT; CDR3: CASRMGTLSTDTQYF
J: TRBJ1-2; D: -; V: TRBV5-4; size: -; DNA: TGTGCCAGCAGCCAACAGGGACCCTTTGGCTACACCTTC; CDR3: CASSQQGPFGYTF
J: TRBJ1-6; D: TRBD1; V: TRBV5-1; size: -; DNA: TGCGCCAGCAGCTCAGGGGGGGGTTCACCCCTCCACTTT; CDR3: CASSSGGGSPLHF
J: TRBJ1-5; D: TRBD1; V: TRBV27; size: -; DNA: TGTGCCAGCAGAATTACCGGGACAGGGGTGGGTCAGCCCCAGCATTTT; CDR3: CASRITGTGVGQPQHF
J: TRBJ1-1; D: TRBD1; V: TRBV6-2/TRBV6-3; size: -; DNA: TGTGCCAGCAGTTCCGGGACAGGGTCGAGGTACGCTGAAGCTTTCTTT; CDR3: CASSSGTGSRYAEAFF
J: TRBJ2-5; D: -; V: TRBV14; size: -; DNA: TGTGCCAGCAGCCAGAGTACTTTTGACACGTTTTTTGGGGAGACCCAGTACTTC; CDR3: CASSQSTFDTFFGETQYF
J: TRBJ2-7; D: -; V: TRBV25-1; size: -; DNA: TGTGCCAGCAGTGACAGCCTAGCCTTCTACGAGCAGTACTTC; CDR3: CASSDSLAFYEQYF
J: TRBJ2-7; D: -; V: TRBV6-2/TRBV6-3; size: -; DNA: TGTGCCAGCAGCCCCTCGGACAGTCATACCTACGAGCAGTACTTC; CDR3: CASSPSDSHTYEQYF
J: TRBJ1-2; D: -; V: TRBV10-3; size: -; DNA: TGTGCCATCACCGGGAGTCTAGGCTATGGCTACACCTTC; CDR3: CAITGSLGYGYTF
J: TRBJ1-1; D: TRBD1; V: TRBV12-5; size: -; DNA: TGTGCTAGTGGATCATCCGACAGGGGAGGGACTGAAGCTTTCTTT; CDR3: CASGSSDRGGTEAFF
J: TRBJ2-1; D: -; V: TRBV5-1; size: -; DNA: TGCGCCAGCAGCTTGGTGCGGGGCTCCTACAATGAGCAGTTCTTC; CDR3: CASSLVRGSYNEQFF
J: TRBJ1-3; D: -; V: TRBV19; size: -; DNA: TGTGCCAGTATCCCCCACCGGAGCTCTGGAAACACCATATATTTT; CDR3: CASIPHRSSGNTIYF
J: TRBJ2-1; D: TRBD2; V: TRBV6-2/TRBV6-3; size: -; DNA: TGTGCCAGCAGCCCCGGACTAGCGGGGGAGCAGTTCTTC; CDR3: CASSPGLAGEQFF
J: TRBJ2-7; D: -; V: TRBV4-1; size: -; DNA: TGCGCCAGCAGCCAAGATATTCATACTACCTACGAGCAGTACTTC; CDR3: CASSQDIHTTYEQYF
J: TRBJ2-1; D: TRBD1; V: TRBV7-9; size: -; DNA: TGTGCCAGCAGCCTGGACAGGGCCCCTATAAGGACCTACAATGAGCAGTTCTTC; CDR3: CASSLDRAPIRTYNEQFF
J: TRBJ1-1; D: -; V: TRBV7-2; size: -; DNA: TGTGCCAGCAGCCTATACTCGGGAGCCCCTGAAGCTTTCTTT; CDR3: CASSLYSGAPEAFF
J: TRBJ1-1; D: -; V: TRBV7-9; size: -; DNA: TGTGCCAGCAGCACCCCTTCCCCCGTGACTGAAGCTTTCTTT; CDR3: CASSTPSPVTEAFF
J: TRBJ2-7; D: TRBD2; V: TRBV4-1; size: -; DNA: TGCGCCAGCAGCCAGAGGACTAGCGGGAGCTACGAGCAGTACTTC; CDR3: CASSQRTSGSYEQYF